Shown below are 10 T cell receptor beta chains from a single sample sequenced in a study of identical twins. MiXCR, applied by TCRdb to the 5' RACE reads, yields one record per CDR3 protein. The data hold hundreds of thousands of distinct CDR3 sequences, with more than 6.5% observed a single time. The sample also formed part of further work on yellow fever vaccine responses in identical twins.

The sample consisted of memory (CD45RO+) T cells sorted from blood. The source of these receptors is a woman aged 18-30 years in good health.

Of note for this clonotype: A much larger clone lies a single base off, so this may be a read error. The chain joins TRBV20-1 to TRBJ2-5; possibly TRBD2 for D (6 bases). Germline CDR1 reads DFQATT; CDR2 reads SNEGSKA (reference sequence). V was trimmed by 7 bases and J by 5 bases, leaving 20 bases between them. This CDR3 is built from 14 residues. CDR3 in DNA: TGCAGTGGCCTCATACCGGGACTTGGTGAGACCCAGTACTTC. Translated: CSGLIPGLGETQYF.

In its sample, this clonotype was seen a few times. The rearrangement uses TRBV29-1 and TRBJ1-2; D remains ambiguous. This CDR3 comprises 14 residues. Per germline, CDR1 SQVTM and CDR2 ANQGSEA. The V gene lost 4 bases and the J gene lost 7 bases, with 19 bases spanning the gap. Written as DNA, the CDR3 is TGCAGCGTTGGCTACCGGACGAACGTGGGTGGCTACACCTTC. Translation gives CSVGYRTNVGGYTF. The full variable domain, with the rest looked up from reference TRBV29-1 and TRBJ1-2, is SAVISQKPSRDICQRGTSLTIQCQVDSQVTMMFWYRQQPGQSLTLIATANQGSEATYESGFVIDKFPISRPNLTFSTLTVSNMSPEDSSIYLCSVGYRTNVGGYTFGSGTRLTVV.

This clonotype came up a few times. V is TRBV5-5 and J is TRBJ2-3; 10 nucleotides line up with TRBD2. CDR1 and CDR2 (germline): SGHKS, YYEKEE (reference sequence). CDR3 length equals 16 residues. V shed 0 bases, J shed 4 bases, and the junction held 5 bases outside the gene matches. The CDR3 DNA reads as TGTGCCAGCAGCTTGGAGAGCGGGGGGGCGGCAGATACGCAGTATTTT. Amino acids: CASSLESGGAADTQYF.

This clonotype was detected ten times or more. The chain links TRBV3-1 to TRBJ1-1; a possible D gene is TRBD1 (6 bases). CDR1 and CDR2 from the germline V gene are LGHDT and YNNKEL (reference sequence). CDR3 length equals 14 residues. V gave up 3 bases and J gave up 5 bases, with 13 bases separating them. The CDR3 nucleotides read TGTGCCAGCAGCCATGCAGGGGCCGCGACTGAAGCTTTCTTT. This sequence encodes CASSHAGAATEAFF.

The chain combines TRBV7-6 with TRBJ2-3, with 9 bases fitting TRBD1. Germline trimming cut 5 bases from V and 2 bases from J; bases unmatched to any gene: 11. This CDR3 is built from 17 residues. The germline gives CDR1 SGHVS, CDR2 FNYEAQ. The CDR3 sequence: CASSPNIRDRATDTQYF. The CDR3 bases are TGTGCCAGCAGCCCGAACATACGGGACAGGGCCACAGATACGCAGTATTTT.

The genes are TRBV20-1 and TRBJ2-7; either TRBD1 or TRBD2 may supply D (5 bases each). The length of the CDR3 is 16 residues. Trimming took 6 bases from V and 3 from J, leaving 24 bases between them. Germline CDR1 is DFQATT and CDR2 is SNEGSKA (reference sequence). CDR3 DNA sequence: TGCAGTGCCCCCATCATTGGGACGACTCCCTACTACGAGCAGTACGTC. Translating gives CSAPIIGTTPYYEQYV.

The chain links TRBV6-4 to TRBJ1-2, with D perhaps TRBD1 (6 bases). Germline CDR1 is MRHNA and CDR2 is SNTAGT. V was cut by 9 bases and J by 0 bases, with 11 bases left in between. This CDR3 has 13 residues. DNA for the CDR3: TGTGCCAGACAGGGTCTGGCTAACTATGGCTACACCTTC. Its protein is CARQGLANYGYTF.

This clonotype was seen many times. The chain carries TRBV9 and TRBJ2-3; the match to TRBD2 covers 8 bases. After removal of 4 bases from V and 6 bases from J, the junction contained 10 bases not matched to a gene. CDR3 size: 15 residues. From germline, CDR1 is SGDLS and CDR2 YYNGEE. The CDR3 sequence is CASSPTGRASDTQYF. CDR3 nucleotides: TGTGCCAGCAGCCCCACCGGGAGGGCCTCTGATACGCAGTATTTT.

The V call is TRBV7-9, the J call TRBJ2-3, with 8 bases that match TRBD2. The CDR3 runs 16 residues. V lost 4 bases to trimming and J lost 1 base; unmatched junction nucleotides: 7. Germline CDR1 is SEHNR and CDR2 is FQNEAQ (reference sequence). CDR3 bases: TGTGCCAGCAGCTCGAACGGGGGGGGGCGCACAGATACGCAGTATTTT. Translating gives CASSSNGGGRTDTQYF.

This clonotype was counted between two and nine times. This rearrangement joins TRBV28 to TRBJ2-2; D is possibly TRBD1 or TRBD2 (5 bases each). The V and J ends lost 3 bases and 12 bases respectively, with 11 bases between them. The CDR3 loop spans 12 amino acids. Germline V gene sequence: CDR1 MDHEN, CDR2 SYDVKM. The CDR3 DNA sequence: TGTGCCAGCAGTTTTATCGAGGGGAAGCTGTTTTTT. This gives the protein CASSFIEGKLFF.